This TCR beta chain originates from a study of blood T cell repertoires in COVID-19. Study-level background: The United States, Italy and Spain supplied acute and convalescent COVID-19 samples. The cDNA or gDNA used as material had been derived from T cells, B-cell-depleted T cells, or PBMCs.

After removal of 0 bases from V and 4 bases from J, the junction contained 6 bases not matched to a gene. The CDR3 is made up of 16 amino acids. Germline CDR1 MNHEY, CDR2 SVGEGT. Authors' processing steps: Quantification of nucleated cells was approximated via reference gene primer amplification. This table comes from immunoSEQ multiplex PCR, and its TCRdb copy is limited to in-frame clones, with some not included. That table furnishes V, J and clone size, whereas the DNA furnished D and trimming. The sample records about 160,000 clones, around 85% being singletons. The sample was peripheral blood. The rearrangement joins TRBV6-2 or TRBV6-3 to TRBJ2-1; 7 bases fit TRBD1. This clonotype was obtained from a human donor with acute or convalescent COVID-19. The donor label of this sample is uncertain. The chain's CDR3 is CASSYSPGTVYNEQFF. CDR3 sequence (DNA): TGTGCCAGCAGTTACTCGCCCGGGACAGTTTACAATGAGCAGTTCTTC.